This TCR beta chain was sequenced during a study of early T cells in non-severe SARS-CoV-2 infection. Background on the study: Unsorted whole blood bulk RNA was sequenced, with unpaired chains.

This clonotype was seen a single time. As yet, its antigen is unknown. V lost 2 bases and J 2 bases, leaving 13 bases between the germline ends. The CDR3 covers 15 residues. Germline CDR1 is ENHRY and CDR2 is SYGVKD. Individual cDNA molecules were tagged with unique molecular identifiers. TCRdb redid the calling of the 5' RACE reads with MiXCR, one entry per CDR3 protein. The repertoire holds around 29,000 distinct CDR3 sequences, roughly a tenth seen once, with 12% to 15% in the top ten. Study conclusions and caveats: Comparison of clonotypes with VDJdb favored anti-spike CD8 responses while missing private and CD4 specificities.

The sequenced sample consisted of whole blood. The receptor's source is an adult who was a healthcare worker with PCR-confirmed SARS-CoV-2 infection or an uninfected control (not recorded which). The rearrangement uses TRBV10-3 and TRBJ2-7; D unresolved. CDR3 sequence: CAISELRFQPYEQYF. As DNA, the CDR3 is TGTGCCATCAGTGAGCTAAGATTCCAACCCTACGAGCAGTACTTC.